One sample yielded the 10 T cell receptor beta chains listed below, sequenced in a study of CD8+ T cells in alopecia areata. Extracted RNA was reverse transcribed, and the resulting cDNA served as sequencing template. Assay: immunoSEQ multiplex PCR; the TCRdb copy retains only in-frame clones and omits some. The sample comprises some 200,000 clones, around 60% of which are singletons, and about 3% rests with the top ten. Treatment here: oral pan-JAK inhibitor, 5-10 mg twice daily. Sequences were derived from CD4+ T cells sorted from blood, sampled at week 4, from a patient treated with tofacitinib. The receptors come from a human donor with alopecia areata.

This clone has just a few counts. The chain has TRBV18 and TRBJ2-5, with 7 bases fitting TRBD1. Unmatched junction bases numbered 4, after V lost 3 bases and J lost 6 bases. This CDR3 is 13 amino acids long. Germline V gene sequence: CDR1 KGHSH, CDR2 LQKENI. As DNA, the CDR3 is TGTGCCAGCTCACCTAGACAGGGCCAGACCCAGTACTTC. Its protein product is CASSPRQGQTQYF.

This clone was observed a handful of times. The chain recombines TRBV5-4 with TRBJ2-2, with no clear D. This CDR3 comprises 15 residues. CDR1 is SGHNT, CDR2 YYREEE, per germline (reference sequence). Trimming pared 0 bases from V and 0 bases from J, leaving 6 bases between. The CDR3, as DNA: TGTGCCAGCAGCTTGGCTGGGACGAACACCGGGGAGCTGTTTTTT. Translation gives CASSLAGTNTGELFF.

The chain joins TRBV28 to TRBJ1-2; 7 nucleotides agree with TRBD1. This CDR3 contains 13 residues. Germline V gives CDR1 MDHEN, CDR2 SYDVKM. With V trimmed by 5 bases and J by 7 bases, 7 bases remained unmatched. In DNA form, the CDR3 reads TGTGCCAGCAGTGGCCCGACAGGGCTTGGCTACACCTTC. Protein product: CASSGPTGLGYTF.

V gene TRBV4-1 combines with J gene TRBJ2-2; 9 bases map to TRBD1. The CDR3 extends over 16 amino acids. Germline trimming cut 0 bases from V and 3 bases from J; bases unmatched to any gene: 2. Germline assignment: CDR1 MGHRA and CDR2 YSYEKL. As DNA, the CDR3 is TGCGCCAGCAGCCAAGAGACAGGGGGTTACACCGGGGAGCTGTTTTTT. Residues: CASSQETGGYTGELFF.

CDR3 amino acids: CAISESEGTDTQYF. In DNA, the CDR3 is TGTGCCATCAGTGAGTCGGAGGGCACAGATACGCAGTATTTT. This rearrangement joins TRBV10-3 to TRBJ2-3; weak D call: TRBD2 (5 bases). The CDR3 totals 14 residues. Looked up from germline, CDR1 is ENHRY and CDR2 is SYGVKD. V gave up 0 bases and J gave up 1 base, with 5 bases separating them.

The chain recombines TRBV27 with TRBJ2-5, with D tentatively TRBD1 (6 bases). Germline V gene sequence: CDR1 MNHEY, CDR2 SMNVEV (reference sequence). This CDR3 contains 13 residues. Trimming removed 7 bases from V and 2 bases from J, with 11 bases in between. The CDR3 DNA reads as TGTGCCAGCATGAAGGGGGATCAAGAGACCCAGTACTTC. Translation gives CASMKGDQETQYF.

This chain uses TRBV5-6 with TRBJ2-7; 7 nucleotides agree with TRBD2. Trimming took 4 bases from V and 11 from J; bases not matched to a gene: 6. The CDR3 totals 11 residues. Germline CDR1 is SGHDT and CDR2 is YYEEEE. CDR3 nucleotides: TGTGCCAGCAGCCGAAGGGGAGGGGAGTACTTC. It encodes CASSRRGGEYF.

This chain links TRBV12-5 with TRBJ2-1, with D possibly being TRBD2 (6 bases). Germline V CDR1 and CDR2: LGHNT, FRNRAP. Trimming stripped 1 base from V and 5 bases from J, with 18 bases between. CDR3 size: 17 residues. CDR3 sequence (DNA): TGTGCTAGTGGTTTGGCCCGTGGGGGGTTGGGGGACAATGAGCAGTTCTTC. Its translation: CASGLARGGLGDNEQFF.

The chain uses TRBV29-1 and TRBJ1-1; D not certain. CDR1 SQVTM and CDR2 ANQGSEA come from the germline V gene. The CDR3 has 10 residues. V was shortened by 6 bases and J by 4 bases, with 6 bases between the two germline ends. DNA of the CDR3: TGCAGCGTGTCGAGCACTGAAGCTTTCTTT. Amino acids: CSVSSTEAFF.

The J gene is TRBJ2-7, the V gene TRBV13; 10 bases are a match to TRBD2. The J segment lost 5 bases and the V segment lost 5 bases, leaving 9 bases of the junction unmatched. The CDR3 extends over 15 amino acids. The germline V gene has CDR1 PRHDT and CDR2 FYEKMQ (reference sequence). The CDR3 sequence is CASSPRAGGPDEQYF. CDR3 nucleotide sequence: TGTGCCAGCAGCCCAAGAGCGGGGGGGCCCGACGAGCAGTACTTC.